Below are 24 T cell receptor beta chains sequenced from a single sample in a study of low-dose radiotherapy and immunotherapy resistance in tumors. Priming of first-strand cDNA relied on TRAV- and TRBV-specific primers (covering alpha and beta chains). TCRs were amplified for roughly 20 PCR cycles with a constant-region primer and V-primer adapter. TCRdb recomputed calls from the reads with MiXCR, one row per CDR3 protein. The sample contains more than 15,000 distinct CDR3 sequences, about 73% of which appear only once. These receptors all stem from a human donor with advanced metastatic prostate, ovarian, gallbladder or colorectal cancer (not recorded which). This table probably holds off-target reads from a library built for another chain.

The V gene is TRBV3-1, the J gene TRBJ2-1; D is perhaps TRBD2 (7 bases). This CDR3 contains 16 residues. CDR1 LGHDT and CDR2 YNNKEL come from the germline V gene (reference sequence). V was pared by 3 bases and J by 4 bases, with 16 bases between. The CDR3 region is CASSQERGAGYNEQFF. The CDR3 DNA is TGTGCCAGCAGCCAGGAACGGGGGGCGGGGTACAATGAGCAGTTCTTC.

The rearrangement links TRBV14 to TRBJ2-7; D may be TRBD2 (5 bases). Trimming took 0 bases from V and 3 from J, leaving 9 bases between them. Germline V gene sequence: CDR1 SGHDN, CDR2 FVKESK. The CDR3 runs to 14 residues. The CDR3 is CASSQERAYYEQYF. CDR3 nucleotides: TGTGCCAGCAGCCAAGAGAGGGCCTACTACGAGCAGTACTTC.

The chain couples TRBV6-2 or TRBV6-3 to TRBJ1-4; TRBD1 might be the D (5 bases). Looked up from germline, CDR1 is MNHEY and CDR2 is SVGEGT. The CDR3 has 14 residues. The V and J ends lost 5 bases and 1 base respectively, with 8 bases between them. The CDR3 nucleotides are TGTGCCAGCAGTGGGGGTGGAACTAATGAAAAACTGTTTTTT. It specifies CASSGGGTNEKLFF.

There are a few counts of this clonotype. The CDR3 DNA follows: TGTGCCAGCCCCCTCCGGCAGGGCCACGGTAACACTGAAGCTTTCTTT. It translates to CASPLRQGHGNTEAFF. The rearrangement uses TRBV28 and TRBJ1-1, with D perhaps TRBD1 (5 bases). Per germline, CDR1 MDHEN and CDR2 SYDVKM. Trimming took off 8 bases at V and 2 bases at J, with 21 bases between the two ends. This CDR3 spans 16 amino acids.

This clonotype has a handful of counts. The chain combines TRBV20-1 with TRBJ2-5, with a tentative D call TRBD2 (6 bases). Per the germline V gene, CDR1 is DFQATT and CDR2 is SNEGSKA (reference sequence). CDR3 size: 13 residues. V was cut by 5 bases and J by 1 base, with 11 bases left in between. The CDR3 spells CSASRDSQETQYF. DNA for the CDR3: TGCAGTGCTTCCCGGGACTCCCAAGAGACCCAGTACTTC.

V is TRBV5-4 and J is TRBJ2-1; maybe TRBD2 (6 bases). V lost 4 bases and J lost 4, with 12 bases in between. The germline gives CDR1 SGHNT, CDR2 YYREEE (reference sequence). The CDR3 loop spans 14 amino acids. As DNA, the CDR3 is TGTGCCAGCAGCCCGGGGGTAGATTACAATGAGCAGTTCTTC. Residues: CASSPGVDYNEQFF.

The chain joins TRBV9 to TRBJ2-3, with 9 bases identical to TRBD1. V lost 3 bases, J lost 1 base, and 9 bases stayed unmatched. This CDR3 has 17 residues. CDR1 and CDR2 (germline): SGDLS, YYNGEE. The CDR3 DNA reads as TGTGCCAGCAGCGCCCCAATGGGACAGGGTCGCACAGATACGCAGTATTTT. Amino acids: CASSAPMGQGRTDTQYF. Drawing the rest from reference TRBV9 and TRBJ2-3, the complete variable domain is DSGVTQTPKHLITATGQRVTLRCSPRSGDLSVYWYQQSLDQGLQFLIQYYNGEERAKGNILERFSAQQFPDLHSELNLSSLELGDSALYFCASSAPMGQGRTDTQYFGPGTRLTVL.

The chain has TRBV24-1 and TRBJ2-5; D perhaps matches TRBD2 (6 bases). Germline V gene lookup returns CDR1 KGHDR and CDR2 SFDVKD. CDR3 size: 9 residues. V shed 10 bases and J shed 7 bases, with 6 bases lying between them. The CDR3 is CATGGTQYF. CDR3 DNA sequence: TGTGCCACGGGGGGGACCCAGTACTTC.

This chain links TRBV7-3 with TRBJ2-1, with TRBD2 identical over 7 bases. Germline V lookup: CDR1 SGHTA, CDR2 FQGTGA. The CDR3 has 18 residues. V was clipped by 1 base and J by 0 bases; unmatched bases: 9. The CDR3 bases are TGTGCCAGCAGCTTAAGGTGGCGGGAGAGGAGCTCCTACAATGAGCAGTTCTTC. As protein: CASSLRWRERSSYNEQFF. Full variable domain (rest looked up from reference TRBV7-3 and TRBJ2-1): GAGVSQTPSNKVTEKGKYVELRCDPISGHTALYWYRQSLGQGPEFLIYFQGTGAADDSGLPNDRFFAVRPEGSVSTLKIQRTERGDSAVYLCASSLRWRERSSYNEQFFGPGTRLTVL.

The chain carries TRBV24-1 and TRBJ1-1; the match to TRBD1 covers 8 bases. The CDR3 contains 15 residues. The V and J ends lost 4 bases and 5 bases, in that order; junction bases with no gene match: 8. Germline loops: CDR1 KGHDR, CDR2 SFDVKD. Here the CDR3 DNA reads TGTGCCACCAGTGACAGGGGGACAGGAGGGACTGAAGCTTTCTTT. It specifies CATSDRGTGGTEAFF.

The V gene is TRBV9, the J gene TRBJ2-2; D assignment may be TRBD1 or TRBD2 (6 bases each). The CDR3 is 16 amino acids. The germline CDR1 and CDR2 sequences are SGDLS and YYNGEE. Trimming pared 2 bases from V and 0 bases from J, leaving 11 bases between. CDR3 in amino acids: CASSVGGPANTGELFF. DNA of the CDR3: TGTGCCAGCAGCGTTGGGGGGCCGGCGAACACCGGGGAGCTGTTTTTT. The full variable domain, with the rest looked up from reference TRBV9 and TRBJ2-2, is DSGVTQTPKHLITATGQRVTLRCSPRSGDLSVYWYQQSLDQGLQFLIQYYNGEERAKGNILERFSAQQFPDLHSELNLSSLELGDSALYFCASSVGGPANTGELFFGEGSRLTVL.

This clonotype has a handful of counts. The V call is TRBV2, the J call TRBJ2-3; TRBD2 might be the D (6 bases). Germline lookup yields CDR1 SNHLY and CDR2 FYNNEI. This CDR3 is built from 15 residues. V was pared by 2 bases and J by 1 base, with 10 bases between. This CDR3 reads CASSELGRRTDTQYF. CDR3 in DNA: TGTGCCAGCAGTGAACTCGGGAGACGCACAGATACGCAGTATTTT.

The V and J genes are TRBV5-1 and TRBJ1-2, with D maybe TRBD1 (6 bases). Germline CDR1 SGHRS, CDR2 YFSETQ. Trimming took 1 base from V and 4 from J, leaving 11 bases between them. This CDR3 is built from 14 residues. The CDR3 region has the DNA TGCGCCAGCAGCTTGCAACAGACAGGCTATGGCTACACCTTC. This translates into CASSLQQTGYGYTF. Drawing the rest from reference TRBV5-1 and TRBJ1-2, the complete variable domain is KAGVTQTPRYLIKTRGQQVTLSCSPISGHRSVSWYQQTPGQGLQFLFEYFSETQRNKGNFPGRFSGRQFSNSRSEMNVSTLELGDSALYLCASSLQQTGYGYTFGSGTRLTVV.

The J gene is TRBJ2-6, the V gene TRBV11-2; D is unresolved. Trimming pared 4 bases from V and 2 bases from J, leaving 9 bases between. This CDR3 contains 15 residues. CDR1 is SGHAT and CDR2 is FQNNGV in the germline V gene. The CDR3 sequence is CASSWKGTGANVLTF. DNA of the CDR3: TGTGCCAGCAGCTGGAAGGGTACTGGGGCCAACGTCCTGACTTTC.

This chain links TRBV7-3 with TRBJ1-1; maybe TRBD1 (6 bases). This CDR3 has 15 amino acids. The V and J ends lost 1 base and 5 bases respectively, with 14 bases between them. Germline V gene sequence: CDR1 SGHTA, CDR2 FQGTGA. This chain's CDR3 is CASSLNGGAETEAFF. The CDR3 DNA reads TGTGCCAGCAGCTTAAATGGGGGGGCAGAGACTGAAGCTTTCTTT.

Worth noting for this clonotype: The junction differs from germline at one of its ends, possibly a read error. The CDR3, as DNA: TGTACCAGCAACCTAGCGGGGGGGAGCTACGAGCAGTACTTC. Protein product: CTSNLAGGSYEQYF. The chain carries TRBV6-2 or TRBV6-3 and TRBJ2-7, with TRBD2 identical over 12 bases. This CDR3 is 14 amino acids long. CDR1 is MNHEY, CDR2 SVGEGT, per germline.

The chain couples TRBV2 to TRBJ2-4; D is perhaps TRBD1 (5 bases). V was pared by 4 bases and J by 3 bases, with 13 bases between. This CDR3 spans 15 amino acids. Per the germline V gene, CDR1 is SNHLY and CDR2 is FYNNEI. The CDR3 reads CASSAKGIFKNIQYF. For the CDR3, the DNA is TGTGCCAGCAGTGCTAAGGGGATCTTCAAAAACATTCAGTACTTC.

This clonotype was seen a few times. J is TRBJ2-5 and V is TRBV11-2; 8 positions match TRBD2. V trimming: 4 bases; J trimming: 5 bases; junction bases outside the gene matches: 6. Germline-derived CDR1 and CDR2 are SGHAT and FQNNGV. This CDR3 comprises 14 residues. CDR3 sequence (DNA): TGTGCCAGCAGCTCACTAGCGGTGGGTGAGACCCAGTACTTC. It is translated as CASSSLAVGETQYF.

The genes are TRBV27 and TRBJ2-1, with 11 bases matching TRBD1. CDR3 size: 14 residues. V shed 6 bases and J 5 bases; nucleotides not matched to a gene: 3. Germline assignment: CDR1 MNHEY and CDR2 SMNVEV (reference sequence). The CDR3 DNA follows: TGTGCCAGCAGAGGACAGGGGGCCAACAATGAGCAGTTCTTC. It is translated as CASRGQGANNEQFF.

This chain uses TRBV5-1 with TRBJ2-7; 9 bases align to TRBD1. Germline V lookup: CDR1 SGHRS, CDR2 YFSETQ. The CDR3 sequence is 17 residues long. V dropped 4 bases and J dropped 2; count of bases not matched to a gene: 13. The CDR3: CASSPAQGAQLTYEQYF. The CDR3 DNA sequence: TGCGCCAGCAGCCCCGCACAGGGGGCCCAACTTACCTACGAGCAGTACTTC.

V usage is TRBV20-1 and J usage is TRBJ2-3; 9 bases agree with TRBD2. The V gene end was trimmed by 3 bases and the J gene end by 6 bases; junction bases not matched to a gene: 7. Germline V CDR1 and CDR2: DFQATT, SNEGSKA (reference sequence). The CDR3 totals 14 residues. The CDR3 bases are TGCAGTGCTAGTTGGCGGGGGGGCAGGGATACGCAGTATTTT. This translates into CSASWRGGRDTQYF.

CDR3 DNA: TGTGCCAGCAGCCAACTAGCCGGTAATGAGCAGTTCTTC. This codes for CASSQLAGNEQFF. This chain uses TRBV3-1 with TRBJ2-1; D possibly corresponds to TRBD2 (5 bases). This CDR3 is 13 amino acids long. The ends were cut back, 2 bases at V and 7 bases at J, with 9 bases in the middle. Germline V CDR1 and CDR2: LGHDT, YNNKEL (reference sequence).

CDR3 nucleotides: TGTGCCAGCACTCCCAGGACCCTGACAGACTCTGGAAACACCATATATTTT. It codes for CASTPRTLTDSGNTIYF. The rearrangement uses TRBV6-1 and TRBJ1-3, with TRBD1 as a possible D gene (5 bases). The length of the CDR3 is 17 residues. V was pared by 7 bases and J by 0 bases, with 19 bases between. CDR1 is MNHNS, CDR2 SASEGT, per germline.

This rearrangement joins TRBV7-2 to TRBJ1-2; 7 positions agree with TRBD1. V gave up 5 bases and J gave up 0 bases; unmatched junction bases: 9. Germline V gene data show CDR1 as SGHTA and CDR2 as FQGNSA. The CDR3 extends over 16 amino acids. For the CDR3, the DNA is TGTGCCAGCAGCCTACAGACAGGGCCAGCTAACTATGGCTACACCTTC. This translates into CASSLQTGPANYGYTF.